The clone carrying this T cell receptor beta chain came up a few times. No antigen is known for it. This sample was included in a study of blood T cell dynamics during melanoma immunotherapy. Sample time point: week 3, after first cycle of checkpoint inhibitor. Sampling occurred pretreatment (T0) and at week 3 (W3), after cycle one of checkpoint blockade. Every bulk PBMC sample received the same 350 ng of DNA. Sequenced by immunoSEQ multiplex PCR; TCRdb stores in-frame clones only, minus some. The data contain some 11,000 clones, 80% of them seen just once; the ten biggest clones take up 20% to 25%. The CDR3 runs to 14 residues. Losses at the gene ends were 5 bases for V and 7 bases for J; bases not matched to a gene: 7. Germline assignment: CDR1 SGHNT and CDR2 YYREEE (reference sequence). Points from the study as a whole: Clones driving repertoire changes may be melanoma-specific or general immune activation. Unlike progressors, later disease-control patients had W3 repertoires gaining clonality or diversity.

The specimen was blood, collected from a patient treated with checkpoint blockade. This receptor was obtained from a human donor with melanoma. The chain carries TRBV5-4 and TRBJ2-2; 8 bases line up with TRBD1. The CDR3 sequence: CASRRDRLSGELFF. CDR3 in DNA: TGTGCCAGCAGACGGGACAGGTTGAGCGGGGAGCTGTTTTTT.